A single sample is the source of the 27 T cell receptor beta chains below, sequenced in a study of control samples from healthy donors and cancer patients. Using immunoSEQ multiplex PCR, the repertoire was profiled, and TCRdb retains in-frame clones only, with some absent. The sample contains 85,000 to 100,000 clones, 82% of which appear only once. The sequencing input was blood. These receptors were taken from a man aged 60 to 75 in good health.

V is TRBV30 and J is TRBJ2-7; TRBD1 might be the D (5 bases). The germline V and J ends were trimmed by 2 bases and 3 bases, with 11 bases remaining between them. The CDR3 has 13 amino acids. The germline CDR1 and CDR2 sequences are GTSNPN and SVGIG (reference sequence). The CDR3 coding sequence is TGTGCCTGGAGTCGTGACAGAGACTACGAGCAGTACTTC. Its protein is CAWSRDRDYEQYF.

The chain employs TRBV7-8 and TRBJ2-4; 12 nucleotides agree with TRBD2. CDR3 length: 19 amino acids. V shed 2 bases and J 0 bases; nucleotides not matched to a gene: 8. Per germline, CDR1 SGHVS and CDR2 FQNEAQ. The CDR3 protein is CASSLSLAGGVVAKNIQYF. The CDR3 DNA follows: TGTGCCAGCAGCTTATCCCTAGCGGGAGGGGTTGTAGCCAAAAACATTCAGTACTTC. The full variable domain, with the rest looked up from reference TRBV7-8 and TRBJ2-4, is GAGVSQSPRYKVAKRGQDVALRCDPISGHVSLFWYQQALGQGPEFLTYFQNEAQLDKSGLPSDRFFAERPEGSVSTLKIQRTQQEDSAVYLCASSLSLAGGVVAKNIQYFGAGTRLSVL.

The V gene is TRBV14, the J gene TRBJ1-1; a weak D match, TRBD1 (5 bases). Trimming cost V 4 bases and J 4 bases, with 10 bases left between them. The CDR3 has 13 amino acids. CDR1 is SGHDN and CDR2 is FVKESK in the germline V gene. The CDR3 DNA follows: TGTGCCAGCAGCCGCTCGGGGGTCACTGAAGCTTTCTTT. Protein sequence: CASSRSGVTEAFF.

The chain combines TRBV10-1 with TRBJ2-1, with D tentatively TRBD2 (6 bases). This CDR3 region has 13 residues. V was pared by 0 bases and J by 8 bases, with 8 bases between. The V gene's germline CDR1 is WNHNN and CDR2 SYGVQD (reference sequence). CDR3 in DNA: TGCGCCAGCAGTGAGTCGGTAGCGGATGAGCAGTTCTTC. The encoded protein is CASSESVADEQFF.

The rearrangement joins TRBV5-1 to TRBJ2-2; no firm D call. The CDR3 consists of 16 residues. The germline gives CDR1 SGHRS, CDR2 YFSETQ. Trimming removed 5 bases at V and 0 bases at J, with 14 bases between. CDR3 DNA sequence: TGCGCCAGCAGGAAACAGATCCTCGCGAACACCGGGGAGCTGTTTTTT. This gives the protein CASRKQILANTGELFF.

The sample holds a few counts of this clone. This chain links TRBV7-3 with TRBJ2-3, with 9 bases identical to TRBD1. J gave up 2 bases and V 5 bases, and 8 bases lay outside the gene matches. CDR1 is SGHTA, CDR2 FQGTGA, per germline. The CDR3 consists of 16 residues. The CDR3 DNA sequence: TGTGCCAGCAGCCCGACCGGGACAGGGTACACAGATACGCAGTATTTT. Protein product: CASSPTGTGYTDTQYF.

Concerning this clone itself: Within the sample, other DNA sequences also encode this same CDR3. The chain joins TRBV28 to TRBJ2-7, with D hard to call. Germline values: CDR1 MDHEN, CDR2 SYDVKM. This CDR3 is built from 12 residues. V was trimmed by 2 bases and J by 4 bases, leaving 6 bases between them. CDR3 coding DNA: TGTGCCAGCAGTTTAACTCGTTACGAGCAGTACTTC. It codes for CASSLTRYEQYF.

This clone was seen a handful of times. The sample holds other DNA sequences that translate to the same CDR3. The rearrangement joins TRBV27 to TRBJ1-1; TRBD1 matches at 8 bases. The CDR3 is 14 residues long. Germline CDR1 and CDR2: MNHEY and SMNVEV (reference sequence). Trimming removed 7 bases from V and 2 bases from J; junction bases left unmatched: 6. CDR3 amino acids: CASNRQGPNTEAFF. Here the CDR3 DNA reads TGTGCCAGCAATCGACAGGGGCCAAACACTGAAGCTTTCTTT.

The chain recombines TRBV19 with TRBJ1-6, with a tentative D call TRBD1 (6 bases). Trimming left V 1 base short and J 11 bases short, with 12 bases between. The CDR3 is 14 amino acids. CDR1 is LNHDA, CDR2 SQIVND, per germline (reference sequence). CDR3 bases: TGTGCCAGTAGTATAGGACAGGAGTCGGCACCCCTCCACTTT. It translates to CASSIGQESAPLHF.

The CDR3 region is CASSFRDRGELFF. In DNA, the CDR3 is TGTGCCAGCAGCTTTCGGGACAGGGGGGAGCTGTTTTTT. The chain combines TRBV5-6 with TRBJ2-2; 8 bases agree with TRBD1. V trimming: 2 bases; J trimming: 8 bases; junction bases outside the gene matches: 2. Looked up from germline, CDR1 is SGHDT and CDR2 is YYEEEE. This CDR3 region has 13 residues.

This clone came up once. This chain connects TRBV5-1 to TRBJ2-7; no firm D call. The V gene's germline CDR1 is SGHRS and CDR2 YFSETQ. This CDR3 is 13 amino acids long. V lost 2 bases and J lost 3, with 9 bases in between. The CDR3 coding sequence is TGCGCCAGCAGCTTAGGGATGGGCTACGAGCAGTACTTC. It translates to CASSLGMGYEQYF.

The chain carries TRBV14 and TRBJ2-7; tentatively, D is TRBD1 (6 bases). The ends were cut back, 1 base at V and 0 bases at J, with 19 bases in the middle. Germline CDR1 SGHDN, CDR2 FVKESK. This CDR3 spans 18 amino acids. The CDR3 sequence: CASSQVPEFGQLSYEQYF. DNA of the CDR3: TGTGCCAGCAGCCAAGTGCCCGAATTTGGACAGCTCTCCTACGAGCAGTACTTC. Together with reference TRBV14 and TRBJ2-7, the CDR3 gives the full variable domain: EAGVTQFPSHSVIEKGQTVTLRCDPISGHDNLYWYRRVMGKEIKFLLHFVKESKQDESGMPNNRFLAERTGGTYSTLKVQPAELEDSGVYFCASSQVPEFGQLSYEQYFGPGTRLTVT.

The rearrangement uses TRBV9 and TRBJ2-2, with D possibly being TRBD1 or TRBD2 (5 bases each). The CDR3 spans 13 residues. Trimming pared 4 bases from V and 6 bases from J, leaving 10 bases between. CDR1 and CDR2 from the germline V gene are SGDLS and YYNGEE. CDR3 sequence: CASSLGVAGELFF. Here the CDR3 DNA reads TGTGCCAGCAGCCTGGGGGTTGCCGGGGAGCTGTTTTTT.

The chain carries TRBV6-4 and TRBJ2-2; D remains unclear. V was clipped by 6 bases and J by 6 bases, with 14 bases between them. The germline CDR1 and CDR2 sequences are MRHNA and SNTAGT. CDR3 length: 14 amino acids. CDR3 amino acids: CASSRTIFSGELFF. The CDR3 DNA follows: TGTGCCAGCAGCAGGACCATCTTCTCCGGGGAGCTGTTTTTT.

This chain links TRBV10-3 with TRBJ2-7, with D unclear. The CDR3 extends over 15 amino acids. V shed 3 bases and J shed 2 bases, with 14 bases lying between them. In germline, CDR1 is ENHRY, CDR2 SYGVKD. The CDR3 loop reads CAISEEGSAPYEQYF. The CDR3 DNA is TGTGCCATCAGTGAAGAAGGCAGCGCTCCCTACGAGCAGTACTTC.

The chain carries TRBV24-1 and TRBJ1-2, with a possible D match to TRBD1 (6 bases). V dropped 7 bases and J dropped 2 bases, with 7 bases sitting between them. The CDR3 has 12 residues. Germline values: CDR1 KGHDR, CDR2 SFDVKD. The CDR3 region has the DNA TGTGCCACCAGGGACAGCAACTATGGCTACACCTTC. Translating gives CATRDSNYGYTF.

The chain employs TRBV30 and TRBJ2-5, with D perhaps assigned TRBD1 or TRBD2 (5 bases each). V dropped 2 bases and J dropped 0 bases, with 13 bases sitting between them. The CDR3 is 15 residues long. Germline V gene data show CDR1 as GTSNPN and CDR2 as SVGIG (reference sequence). CDR3 amino acids: CAWSRGSQHQETQYF. CDR3 in DNA: TGTGCCTGGAGTCGGGGCAGTCAGCACCAAGAGACCCAGTACTTC.

The CDR3 here is CASGPRDRDNEQFF. The CDR3 DNA follows: TGCGCCAGCGGCCCCCGGGACAGGGACAATGAGCAGTTCTTC. The chain links TRBV5-1 to TRBJ2-1; 9 nucleotides align to TRBD1. The CDR3 totals 14 residues. Germline V gene lookup returns CDR1 SGHRS and CDR2 YFSETQ. Trimming at V came to 7 bases and at J to 5 bases, leaving 7 bases not matched to a gene.

The V call is TRBV4-1, the J call TRBJ2-5; D is unclear. Germline assignment: CDR1 MGHRA and CDR2 YSYEKL. The CDR3 loop spans 16 amino acids. V lost 3 bases and J 0 bases, leaving 14 bases between the germline ends. In nucleotides, the CDR3 is TGCGCCAGCAGCCAGGGCGTTAGGACGAACCAAGAGACCCAGTACTTC. It is translated as CASSQGVRTNQETQYF.

In its sample, this clone was seen once. The genes are TRBV7-2 and TRBJ2-3; no clear D. V was trimmed by 6 bases and J by 2 bases, leaving 12 bases between them. CDR1 is SGHTA and CDR2 is FQGNSA in the germline V gene. This CDR3 is 14 amino acids long. CDR3: CASRIGVLTDTQYF. CDR3 sequence (DNA): TGTGCCAGCAGGATTGGTGTACTCACAGATACGCAGTATTTT.

The CDR3 sequence: CASSTYRGQETQYF. The CDR3 nucleotides read TGTGCCAGCAGCACCTACAGGGGGCAGGAGACCCAGTACTTC. The rearrangement links TRBV11-2 to TRBJ2-5; 9 nucleotides line up with TRBD1. The V and J ends lost 5 bases and 5 bases, in that order; junction bases with no gene match: 6. Germline values: CDR1 SGHAT, CDR2 FQNNGV. The CDR3 length is 14 residues.

The CDR3 loop is CASSLETGPYEQYF. Here the CDR3 DNA reads TGTGCCAGCAGCTTAGAGACAGGACCCTACGAGCAGTACTTC. V gene TRBV7-8 combines with J gene TRBJ2-7; TRBD1 is a possible D gene (6 bases). Trimming removed 1 base from V and 2 bases from J, with 9 bases in between. Germline-derived CDR1 and CDR2 are SGHVS and FQNEAQ. The CDR3 is 14 residues long.

This chain uses TRBV7-3 with TRBJ2-2; D might be TRBD2 (6 bases). CDR1 and CDR2 (germline): SGHTA, FQGTGA. Trimming removed 3 bases at V and 1 base at J, with 6 bases between. This CDR3 spans 14 amino acids. The CDR3 DNA follows: TGTGCCAGCAGCTTGACTAGGAACACCGGGGAGCTGTTTTTT. Translation gives CASSLTRNTGELFF.

The chain employs TRBV2 and TRBJ2-1; 7 bases match TRBD1. With V trimmed by 6 bases and J by 0 bases, 5 bases remained unmatched. Per the germline V gene, CDR1 is SNHLY and CDR2 is FYNNEI. This CDR3 contains 15 residues. CDR3 nucleotide sequence: TGTGCCAGCAGCGGGGACAGAAGCTCCTACAATGAGCAGTTCTTC. This translates into CASSGDRSSYNEQFF.

The CDR3 DNA follows: TGTGCCAGCAGCCCAGGACTAGCGGGAGTCCCCGGGGAGCTGTTTTTT. It specifies CASSPGLAGVPGELFF. The chain recombines TRBV7-2 with TRBJ2-2, with TRBD2 matching 13 bases. The V gene end was trimmed by 5 bases and the J gene end by 6 bases; junction bases not matched to a gene: 6. This CDR3 has 16 amino acids. Looked up from germline, CDR1 is SGHTA and CDR2 is FQGNSA.

The rearrangement links TRBV5-1 to TRBJ2-5; D unclear. Germline V lookup: CDR1 SGHRS, CDR2 YFSETQ. The CDR3 spans 15 residues. Deletions cut 2 bases from V and 3 bases from J, with 14 bases between. The CDR3 DNA reads TGCGCCAGCAGCTTAAGTGGTAGCCGGGAAGAGACCCAGTACTTC. Its protein is CASSLSGSREETQYF.

This chain connects TRBV11-2 to TRBJ2-5; a possible D gene is TRBD2 (6 bases). Trimming took off 5 bases at V and 4 bases at J, with 23 bases between the two ends. Germline lookup yields CDR1 SGHAT and CDR2 FQNNGV. This CDR3 is built from 17 residues. The CDR3 sequence: CASSPQSGRRVGETQYF. For the CDR3, the DNA is TGTGCCAGCAGCCCGCAAAGCGGGCGGCGGGTCGGAGAGACCCAGTACTTC. The complete variable domain, with remaining parts taken from reference TRBV11-2 and TRBJ2-5, reads EAGVAQSPRYKIIEKRQSVAFWCNPISGHATLYWYQQILGQGPKLLIQFQNNGVVDDSQLPKDRFSAERLKGVDSTLKIQPAKLEDSAVYLCASSPQSGRRVGETQYFGPGTRLLVL.